The 20 T cell receptor beta chains below were found in one sample sequenced in a study of blood T cell repertoires in COVID-19. Profiled with immunoSEQ multiplex PCR; TCRdb holds only in-frame clones, not every one. In the table there are roughly 190,000 clones, about 88% of which are singletons. Sequenced sample: PBMCs or T cells enriched from blood (not recorded which). The receptors here all came from a young woman who had recovered from COVID-19.

This clone was recorded a few times. CDR3 residues: CASSFILAGGETQYF. The CDR3 region has the DNA TGTGCCAGCAGCTTTATTCTAGCGGGAGGTGAGACCCAGTACTTC. This chain joins TRBV5-6 and TRBJ2-5; 11 bases are a match to TRBD2. Germline lookup yields CDR1 SGHDT and CDR2 YYEEEE. The CDR3 sequence is 15 residues long. V lost 2 bases and J lost 5; bases outside the gene matches: 5.

This CDR3 is CASSPRDRGLNTEAFF. CDR3 sequence (DNA): TGTGCCAGCAGCCCTCGGGACAGGGGGCTAAACACTGAAGCTTTCTTT. The chain links TRBV7-3 to TRBJ1-1; 12 bases are shared with TRBD1. CDR1 and CDR2 (germline): SGHTA, FQGTGA. This CDR3 is built from 16 residues. J lost 2 bases, V lost 5 bases, and 6 bases had no gene match.

This clone was detected only once. The rearrangement links TRBV4-1 to TRBJ2-7, with D possibly being TRBD1 (7 bases). This CDR3 contains 16 residues. CDR1 MGHRA and CDR2 YSYEKL come from the germline V gene. V lost 5 bases and J lost 3, with 20 bases in between. The CDR3 loop reads CASSYKTGEVRYEQYF. Written as DNA, the CDR3 is TGCGCCAGCAGCTATAAAACAGGGGAGGTCCGCTACGAGCAGTACTTC.

The J gene is TRBJ2-1, the V gene TRBV9, with a weak D call TRBD2 (6 bases). CDR1 and CDR2 from the germline V gene are SGDLS and YYNGEE. Trimming took off 4 bases at V and 8 bases at J, with 22 bases between the two ends. The CDR3 loop spans 16 amino acids. The CDR3 region has the DNA TGTGCCAGCAGCCCACACGGGCTAGCGAGGGAAGATGAGCAGTTCTTC. It translates to CASSPHGLAREDEQFF.

This sequence joins TRBV5-5 and TRBJ1-1; D unclear. The germline gives CDR1 SGHKS, CDR2 YYEKEE (reference sequence). The V and J ends lost 4 bases and 1 base respectively, with 8 bases between them. This CDR3 has 13 amino acids. The CDR3 sequence is CASSRYSNTEAFF. The CDR3 DNA sequence: TGTGCCAGCAGCCGCTATTCGAACACTGAAGCTTTCTTT.

V gene TRBV10-3 combines with J gene TRBJ1-5; possibly TRBD1 for D (5 bases). CDR3 length equals 14 residues. Trimming removed 4 bases from V and 7 bases from J, with 14 bases in between. CDR1 and CDR2 (germline): ENHRY, SYGVKD. The DNA of the CDR3 is TGTGCCATCAGTGTCTCTGCGGGGGAACAGCCCCAGCATTTT. Translating it yields CAISVSAGEQPQHF.

The rearrangement uses TRBV2 and TRBJ1-1, with 8 bases that match TRBD1. This CDR3 region has 15 residues. The germline CDR1 and CDR2 sequences are SNHLY and FYNNEI. The ends lost 5 bases at V and 1 base at J; junction bases unmatched: 6. This CDR3 reads CASSRPGTGNTEAFF. The CDR3 region has the DNA TGTGCCAGCAGTCGTCCCGGGACAGGGAACACTGAAGCTTTCTTT.

The chain recombines TRBV30 with TRBJ2-7, with D hard to call. The V end was cut by 4 bases, the J end by 1 base, with 11 bases between. Germline V gives CDR1 GTSNPN, CDR2 SVGIG (reference sequence). The CDR3 spans 13 residues. The CDR3 spells CAWIGGASYEQYF. CDR3 nucleotides: TGTGCCTGGATTGGCGGAGCTTCCTACGAGCAGTACTTC. Together with reference TRBV30 and TRBJ2-7, the CDR3 gives the full variable domain: SQTIHQWPATLVQPVGSPLSLECTVEGTSNPNLYWYRQAAGRGLQLLFYSVGIGQISSEVPQNLSASRPQDRQFILSSKKLLLSDSGFYLCAWIGGASYEQYFGPGTRLTVT.

As regards this clone: The junction shows a germline mismatch at one end, possibly a read error. The V and J genes are TRBV7-2 and TRBJ2-2; 7 bases line up with TRBD1. CDR1 is SGHTA and CDR2 is FQGNSA in the germline V gene. CDR3 length equals 14 residues. The CDR3 loop reads CASSKQGNAGELFF. Written as DNA, the CDR3 is TGTGCCAGCAGCAAACAGGGGAACGCCGGGGAGCTGTTTTTT.

J is TRBJ2-1 and V is TRBV4-1, with 7 bases aligning to TRBD2. CDR3 length: 14 residues. The V and J ends lost 0 bases and 10 bases, in that order; junction bases with no gene match: 6. CDR1 is MGHRA, CDR2 YSYEKL, per germline. DNA of the CDR3: TGCGCCAGCAGCCAAGATTGGACTAGAGGGGAGCAGTTCTTC. Translating gives CASSQDWTRGEQFF.

The gene calls are TRBV10-3 and TRBJ2-7; 10 nucleotides agree with TRBD2. The CDR3 totals 13 residues. Germline V gene lookup returns CDR1 ENHRY and CDR2 SYGVKD. V shed 10 bases and J 3 bases; nucleotides not matched to a gene: 6. CDR3 DNA: TGTGCCACCGACCCTAGCGGGAGCTACGAGCAGTACTTC. Residues: CATDPSGSYEQYF.

The chain combines TRBV5-1 with TRBJ1-3; 9 bases are shared with TRBD1. The CDR3 extends over 16 amino acids. The germline V gene has CDR1 SGHRS and CDR2 YFSETQ. Losses at the gene ends were 5 bases for V and 2 bases for J; bases not matched to a gene: 8. CDR3 nucleotide sequence: TGCGCCAGCAGACCCCGGACAGGGGCTGCTGGAAACACCATATATTTT. Translation gives CASRPRTGAAGNTIYF.

V usage is TRBV9 and J usage is TRBJ1-3, with D perhaps TRBD1 (6 bases). CDR3 length equals 17 residues. Trimming took 0 bases from V and 3 from J, leaving 16 bases between them. CDR1 SGDLS and CDR2 YYNGEE come from the germline V gene. CDR3 in amino acids: CASSVAPLGGVGNTIYF. The CDR3 DNA reads TGTGCCAGCAGCGTAGCTCCTTTAGGGGGAGTTGGAAACACCATATATTTT.

This chain links TRBV24-1 with TRBJ2-1, with a possible D match to TRBD2 (5 bases). Germline-derived CDR1 and CDR2 are KGHDR and SFDVKD. With 6 bases removed from V and 6 bases from J, the gap between germline ends came to 20 bases. The CDR3 totals 16 residues. CDR3 sequence reads: CATSLPPGFGSNEQFF. The CDR3 DNA reads TGTGCCACCAGTCTTCCTCCGGGATTCGGGTCCAATGAGCAGTTCTTC.

This clone appeared a single time. Here the CDR3 reads CASKDLAGHFAGEQYF. In nucleotides, the CDR3 is TGTGCCAGCAAGGATCTAGCGGGGCACTTCGCCGGCGAGCAGTACTTC. The V and J genes are TRBV28 and TRBJ2-7, with 9 nucleotides matching TRBD2. The V gene's germline CDR1 is MDHEN and CDR2 SYDVKM. The CDR3 spans 16 residues. V shed 7 bases, J shed 6 bases, and the junction held 16 bases outside the gene matches. The whole variable domain, filled in from reference TRBV28 and TRBJ2-7, reads DVKVTQSSRYLVKRTGEKVFLECVQDMDHENMFWYRQDPGLGLRLIYFSYDVKMKEKGDIPEGYSVSREKKERFSLILESASTNQTSMYLCASKDLAGHFAGEQYFGPGTRLTVT.

V gene TRBV27 combines with J gene TRBJ1-5; TRBD1 is a possible D gene (5 bases). With 8 bases removed from V and 0 bases from J, the gap between germline ends came to 11 bases. The CDR3 covers 14 residues. The germline V gene encodes CDR1 MNHEY and CDR2 SMNVEV (reference sequence). The CDR3 nucleotides read TGTGCCAGCTCTACAGGATCTAGCAATCAGCCCCAGCATTTT. Residues: CASSTGSSNQPQHF.

Here the CDR3 DNA reads TGTGCCAGCAGCAGACCCTCGGAGGAGACCCAGTACTTC. Residues: CASSRPSEETQYF. This rearrangement joins TRBV7-2 to TRBJ2-5, with D unresolved. V gave up 5 bases and J gave up 5 bases, with 12 bases separating them. Per germline, CDR1 SGHTA and CDR2 FQGNSA. The CDR3 has 13 residues.

This chain uses TRBV9 with TRBJ2-3; perhaps TRBD2 as D (7 bases). CDR3 length equals 17 residues. Trimming took off 3 bases at V and 6 bases at J, with 23 bases between the two ends. From germline, CDR1 is SGDLS and CDR2 YYNGEE. CDR3 bases: TGTGCCAGCAGCGGGGAGGGGGGCTTTTCAACGTGGGATACGCAGTATTTT. This sequence encodes CASSGEGGFSTWDTQYF.

The CDR3 DNA is TGTGCCAGCAGCCCAAGACTAGCGGGACCGGAGAAGACCCAGTACTTC. The encoded protein is CASSPRLAGPEKTQYF. V is TRBV7-9 and J is TRBJ2-5; 11 bases are shared with TRBD2. Germline lookup yields CDR1 SEHNR and CDR2 FQNEAQ (reference sequence). With V trimmed by 5 bases and J by 6 bases, 11 bases remained unmatched. The length of the CDR3 is 16 residues.

This clone is a singleton in its sample. The CDR3 reads CASSRDYEQFF. The DNA of the CDR3 is TGTGCCAGCAGCAGAGACTACGAGCAGTTCTTC. The gene calls are TRBV9 and TRBJ2-1; D possibly corresponds to TRBD2 (5 bases). Trimming left V 4 bases short and J 10 bases short, with 9 bases between. The CDR3 is 11 amino acids. CDR1 SGDLS and CDR2 YYNGEE come from the germline V gene.